This is a list of T cell receptor beta chains from one sample in a study of shared clonotypes between healthy human individuals. Here immunoSEQ multiplex PCR was the method, and the copy in TCRdb shows in-frame clones only, minus some. The sample yields a few hundred thousand clones, about 74% seen once. Material for sequencing was memory CD4+ T cells sorted from blood. The origin of the receptors is a young man in good health. CDR3s include the opening cysteine and the closing phenylalanine or tryptophan. D genes are given only for firm matches. Size tells how often a clone was seen (once, few, many) or the class of an expanded clone, and some rows leave it out.

j_gene: TRBJ1-5; len: 16; d_gene: TRBD1; v_gene: TRBV7-6; abundance: NA; CDR3nt: TGTGCCAGCAGCCCCCGGACAGGGAGTGGCAATCAGCCCCAGCATTTT; CDR3aa: CASSPRTGSGNQPQHF
j_gene: TRBJ1-4; len: 16; d_gene: NA; v_gene: TRBV6-6; abundance: NA; CDR3nt: TGTGCCAGCAGTTCATCTCAGGCCGCAACTAATGAAAAACTGTTTTTT; CDR3aa: CASSSSQAATNEKLFF
j_gene: TRBJ2-3; len: 15; d_gene: NA; v_gene: TRBV30; abundance: NA; CDR3nt: TGTGCCTGCACTAGGGAATATTCTAGCACAGATACGCAGTATTTT; CDR3aa: CACTREYSSTDTQYF
j_gene: TRBJ2-5; len: 16; d_gene: TRBD1; v_gene: TRBV5-1; abundance: once; CDR3nt: TGCGCCAGCAGCCGCGCCAGGGACAGGTGGGGGGAGACCCAGTACTTC; CDR3aa: CASSRARDRWGETQYF
j_gene: TRBJ2-3; len: 14; d_gene: TRBD2; v_gene: TRBV30; abundance: many; CDR3nt: TGTGCCTGGGCTCTAGCGGGAGTTATAGATACGCAGTATTTT; CDR3aa: CAWALAGVIDTQYF
j_gene: TRBJ2-5; len: 13; d_gene: NA; v_gene: TRBV2; abundance: once; CDR3nt: TGTGCCAGCAGAGGGGGATCCCAAGAGACCCAGTACTTC; CDR3aa: CASRGGSQETQYF
j_gene: TRBJ1-5; len: 14; d_gene: NA; v_gene: TRBV10-3; abundance: NA; CDR3nt: TGTGCCATCAGTGATTCTACGGCGGATCAGCCCCAGCATTTT; CDR3aa: CAISDSTADQPQHF
j_gene: TRBJ2-2; len: 12; d_gene: NA; v_gene: TRBV27; abundance: NA; CDR3nt: TGTGCCAGCGGCTTGAACACCGGGGAGCTGTTTTTT; CDR3aa: CASGLNTGELFF
j_gene: TRBJ1-5; len: 16; d_gene: TRBD1; v_gene: TRBV15; abundance: many; CDR3nt: TGTGCCACCAGCAGAGTCGGCAGGGGGCCTGATCAGCCCCAGCATTTT; CDR3aa: CATSRVGRGPDQPQHF
j_gene: TRBJ2-3; len: 14; d_gene: NA; v_gene: TRBV11-3; abundance: NA; CDR3nt: TGTGCCAGCAGCACCCCTTCGGGGGCAGATACGCAGTATTTT; CDR3aa: CASSTPSGADTQYF
j_gene: TRBJ2-7; len: 14; d_gene: NA; v_gene: TRBV7-2; abundance: NA; CDR3nt: TGTGCCAGCAGCAACGGACTTATTCACTACGAGCAGTACTTC; CDR3aa: CASSNGLIHYEQYF
j_gene: TRBJ2-6; len: 15; d_gene: NA; v_gene: TRBV28; abundance: NA; CDR3nt: TGTGCCAGCACCCCCCACAAGGATGGGGCCAACGTCCTGACTTTC; CDR3aa: CASTPHKDGANVLTF
j_gene: TRBJ2-7; len: 14; d_gene: TRBD2; v_gene: TRBV5-4; abundance: NA; CDR3nt: TGTGCCAGCAGGCGAACTAGCGCGTCCTACGAGCAGTACTTC; CDR3aa: CASRRTSASYEQYF
j_gene: TRBJ2-3; len: 15; d_gene: TRBD1; v_gene: TRBV7-2; abundance: NA; CDR3nt: TGTGCCAGCAGCTCTCCGGGACAGGGGAGAGATACGCAGTATTTT; CDR3aa: CASSSPGQGRDTQYF
j_gene: TRBJ1-2; len: 13; d_gene: NA; v_gene: TRBV7-9; abundance: NA; CDR3nt: TGTGCCAGCAGCACCCGACTAGTCTATGGCTACACCTTC; CDR3aa: CASSTRLVYGYTF
j_gene: TRBJ2-7; len: 17; d_gene: NA; v_gene: TRBV5-6; abundance: NA; CDR3nt: TGTGCCAGCAGCTCCATTGGGGTCGTTGGGGGTGTTTACGAGCAGTACTTC; CDR3aa: CASSSIGVVGGVYEQYF
j_gene: TRBJ2-7; len: 14; d_gene: TRBD2; v_gene: TRBV27; abundance: once; CDR3nt: TGTGCCAGCAGGGTAGCGGGAGTCTCCTACGAGCAGTACTTC; CDR3aa: CASRVAGVSYEQYF
j_gene: TRBJ2-1; len: 13; d_gene: TRBD2; v_gene: TRBV7-9; abundance: NA; CDR3nt: TGTGCCAGCAGCAAGTCTAGCGGCAATGAGCAGTTCTTC; CDR3aa: CASSKSSGNEQFF
j_gene: TRBJ2-7; len: 12; d_gene: TRBD1; v_gene: TRBV25-1; abundance: once; CDR3nt: TGTGCCAGAGAGACAGGGGAATGGACACAGTACTTC; CDR3aa: CARETGEWTQYF
j_gene: TRBJ2-5; len: 14; d_gene: TRBD1; v_gene: TRBV2; abundance: NA; CDR3nt: TGTGCCAGCACCCCCGGGACAGGCCAAGAGACCCAGTACTTC; CDR3aa: CASTPGTGQETQYF
j_gene: TRBJ2-7; len: 17; d_gene: TRBD2; v_gene: TRBV10-3; abundance: NA; CDR3nt: TGTGCCATCAGTGATGGCGGAGCGACTAGCGGGGACTACGAGCAGTACTTC; CDR3aa: CAISDGGATSGDYEQYF
j_gene: TRBJ1-5; len: 16; d_gene: NA; v_gene: TRBV5-3; abundance: NA; CDR3nt: TGTGCCAGAAGCCAAGGTGGGGGGCGACCCCGTCAGCCCCAGCATTTT; CDR3aa: CARSQGGGRPRQPQHF